These 5 T cell receptor beta chains originate from one sample sequenced in a study of T cell responses to AZD1222 COVID-19 vaccine. Clones were read by immunoSEQ multiplex PCR, and TCRdb kept only the in-frame ones, dropping some. The data hold about 180,000 clones, with roughly nine tenths observed a single time. The source material was peripheral blood, sampled on day 0 of AZD1222 vaccination. The receptors were sampled from an adult in good health.

This sequence joins TRBV5-1 and TRBJ2-7; D perhaps matches TRBD2 (6 bases). CDR3 length: 14 amino acids. Per germline, CDR1 SGHRS and CDR2 YFSETQ. V lost 0 bases, J lost 1 base, and 8 bases lay in between. CDR3 nucleotides: TGCGCCAGCAGCTTGGCTCGGGGGTCCTACGAGCAGTACTTC. This gives the protein CASSLARGSYEQYF.

This chain joins TRBV28 and TRBJ1-2, with a possible D match to TRBD1 (5 bases). Germline V lookup: CDR1 MDHEN, CDR2 SYDVKM. The CDR3 length is 15 residues. V was trimmed by 6 bases and J by 1 base, leaving 15 bases between them. The chain's CDR3 is CASRSGQGNNYGYTF. The DNA of the CDR3 is TGTGCCAGCAGGTCGGGGCAGGGCAATAACTATGGCTACACCTTC.

The chain has TRBV19 and TRBJ1-3; TRBD1 aligns across 8 bases. Germline V gene lookup returns CDR1 LNHDA and CDR2 SQIVND (reference sequence). The CDR3 has 13 residues. J was trimmed by 3 bases and V by 10 bases; bases with no gene match: 5. The CDR3 DNA reads TGTGCCACCGACAGGGGAGTTGGAAACACCATATATTTT. Translated, it gives CATDRGVGNTIYF.

This clone was observed a handful of times. CDR3 sequence: CASSYSALSNTEAFF. The CDR3 nucleotides are TGTGCCAGCAGTTACTCGGCTTTGTCGAACACTGAAGCTTTCTTT. The chain employs TRBV6-2 or TRBV6-3 and TRBJ1-1; D call uncertain. The germline CDR1 and CDR2 sequences are MNHEY and SVGEGT. CDR3 length: 15 residues. The V gene lost 0 bases and the J gene lost 1 base, with 9 bases spanning the gap.

This clone has a single count. This sequence joins TRBV19 and TRBJ1-1; 12 bases fit TRBD1. Germline trimming cut 7 bases from V and 7 bases from J; bases unmatched to any gene: 10. The CDR3 is made up of 15 amino acids. Per the germline V gene, CDR1 is LNHDA and CDR2 is SQIVND (reference sequence). CDR3 nucleotide sequence: TGTGCCAGTATGGGGGACAGGGGGCTTCGAGGTGAAGCTTTCTTT. Protein sequence: CASMGDRGLRGEAFF.